The clone carrying this T cell receptor (beta chain) has a count of ten or more. Its antigen is undetermined. There were healthy Caucasian individuals from Russia, aged roughly 6 to 90, serving as donors. Every participating donor contributed 8 to 10 milliliters of peripheral blood through a draw. Per the germline V gene, CDR1 is SQVTM and CDR2 is ANQGSEA. The CDR3 loop spans 14 amino acids. V was trimmed by 4 bases and J by 4 bases, leaving 17 bases between them. This sample is drawn from a study of blood T cells in healthy people across ages. Study outcomes and limitations: Roughly linear age-related decline in beta diversity appeared, significant by age around 40. CMV status of donors was unknown, possibly confounding expanded clonotype changes.

Then a second PCR, running roughly 6 to 12 cycles, was carried out with a sample-barcoded 5' primer and a J-beta primer mix. One entry per CDR3 protein, called by TCRdb with MiXCR from the 5' RACE reads. The profile covers around 1,700,000 distinct CDR3 sequences, with roughly 28% appearing a single time and roughly 8% taken by the ten largest. Source material: blood. The TCR originated in a woman in her 30s in good health. The chain links TRBV29-1 to TRBJ2-7; D might be TRBD1 or TRBD2, each matching 6 bases. CDR3 nucleotide sequence: TGCAGCGTTGTATTTTCGGGGGCTTTGTACGAGCAGTACTTC. It translates to CSVVFSGALYEQYF.